This TCR beta chain was observed in a study of blood T cell repertoires in COVID-19. As for the study in general: COVID-19 samples collected from the United States, Italy and Spain covered acute and convalescent phases. The cDNA or gDNA used as material had been derived from T cells, B-cell-depleted T cells, or PBMCs.

Under the authors' procedure: Reference gene primer amplification gave estimated nucleated cell counts. TCRdb's table, derived via immunoSEQ multiplex PCR, lists solely in-frame clones and lacks some. The V and J calls and clone size are taken from that table; D and trimming were inferred from the DNA. The table has tens of thousands of clones, over 65% seen once. The junction had 15 bases not matched to a gene; V was cut back by 7 bases and J by 6 bases. Germline CDR1 is SQVTM and CDR2 is ANQGSEA. The CDR3 is made up of 15 amino acids. The chain employs TRBV29-1 and TRBJ2-3; TRBD1 agrees at 8 bases. The sequence was obtained from a woman in her seventies with acute or convalescent COVID-19. The sample was peripheral blood. The CDR3 DNA reads as TGCAGCGCCCGCCCTCGGACAGGGATTAGGGATACGCAGTATTTT. This gives the protein CSARPRTGIRDTQYF.